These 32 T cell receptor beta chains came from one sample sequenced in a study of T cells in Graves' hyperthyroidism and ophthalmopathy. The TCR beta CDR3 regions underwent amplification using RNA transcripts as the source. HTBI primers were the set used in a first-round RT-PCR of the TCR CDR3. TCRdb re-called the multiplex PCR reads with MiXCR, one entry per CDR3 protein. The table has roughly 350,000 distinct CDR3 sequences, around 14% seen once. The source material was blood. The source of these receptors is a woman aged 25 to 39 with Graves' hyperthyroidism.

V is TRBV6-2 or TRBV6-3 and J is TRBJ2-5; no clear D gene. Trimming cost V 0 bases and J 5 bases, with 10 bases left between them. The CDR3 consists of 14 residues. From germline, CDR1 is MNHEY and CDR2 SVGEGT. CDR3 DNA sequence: TGTGCCAGCAGTTACTCGAAACCCGCCGAGACCCAGTACTTC. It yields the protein CASSYSKPAETQYF.

The CDR3 reads CASGTSGSTGELFF. The CDR3 DNA is TGCGCCAGCGGGACTAGCGGGAGCACCGGGGAGCTGTTTTTT. The chain has TRBV10-1 and TRBJ2-2, with 14 nucleotides matching TRBD2. Germline CDR1 and CDR2: WNHNN and SYGVQD (reference sequence). CDR3 length equals 14 residues. Unmatched junction bases numbered 0, after V lost 8 bases and J lost 4 bases.

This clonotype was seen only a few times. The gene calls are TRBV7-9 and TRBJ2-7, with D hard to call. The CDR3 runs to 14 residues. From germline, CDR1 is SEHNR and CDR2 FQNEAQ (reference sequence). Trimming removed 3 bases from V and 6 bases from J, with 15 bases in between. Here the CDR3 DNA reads TGTGCCAGCAGCTTGGACCCCCTCCAAGCCGAGCAGTACTTC. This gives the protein CASSLDPLQAEQYF.

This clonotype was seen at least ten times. The DNA of the CDR3 is TGTGCCAGTTACGGGCACACTGAAGCTTTCTTT. Translated, it gives CASYGHTEAFF. The rearrangement uses TRBV28 and TRBJ1-1; D uncertain. The V gene's germline CDR1 is MDHEN and CDR2 SYDVKM. This CDR3 is built from 11 residues. The V gene lost 9 bases and the J gene lost 3 bases, with 8 bases spanning the gap.

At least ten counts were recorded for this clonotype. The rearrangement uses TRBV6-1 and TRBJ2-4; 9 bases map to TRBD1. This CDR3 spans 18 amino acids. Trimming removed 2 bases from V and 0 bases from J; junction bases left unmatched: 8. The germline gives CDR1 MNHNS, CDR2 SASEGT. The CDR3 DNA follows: TGTGCCAGCAGTGAACCGTTCCGGGACAGGGAAGCCAAAAACATTCAGTACTTC. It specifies CASSEPFRDREAKNIQYF.

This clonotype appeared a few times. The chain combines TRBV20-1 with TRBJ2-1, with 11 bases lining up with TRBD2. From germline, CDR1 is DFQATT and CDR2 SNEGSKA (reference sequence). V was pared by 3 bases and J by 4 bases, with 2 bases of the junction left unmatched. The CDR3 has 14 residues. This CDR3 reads CSARGLADYNEQFF. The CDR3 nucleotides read TGCAGTGCTAGGGGACTAGCGGATTACAATGAGCAGTTCTTC.

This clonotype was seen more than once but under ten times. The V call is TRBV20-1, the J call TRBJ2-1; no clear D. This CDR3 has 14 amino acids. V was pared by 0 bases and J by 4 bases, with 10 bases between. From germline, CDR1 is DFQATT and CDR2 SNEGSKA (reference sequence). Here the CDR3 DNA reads TGCAGTGCTAGAGATCTAAGCCATTACAATGAGCAGTTCTTC. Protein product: CSARDLSHYNEQFF.

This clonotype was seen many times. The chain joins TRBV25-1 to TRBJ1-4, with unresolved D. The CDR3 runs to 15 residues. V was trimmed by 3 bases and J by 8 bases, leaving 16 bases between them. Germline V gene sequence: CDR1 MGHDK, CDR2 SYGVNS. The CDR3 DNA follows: TGTGCCAGCAGTGACCCCCGGGAACTTGGGGAAAAACTGTTTTTT. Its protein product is CASSDPRELGEKLFF. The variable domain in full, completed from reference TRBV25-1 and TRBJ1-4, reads EADIYQTPRYLVIGTGKKITLECSQTMGHDKMYWYQQDPGMELHLIHYSYGVNSTEKGDLSSESTVSRIRTEHFPLTLESARPSHTSQYLCASSDPRELGEKLFFGSGTQLSVL.

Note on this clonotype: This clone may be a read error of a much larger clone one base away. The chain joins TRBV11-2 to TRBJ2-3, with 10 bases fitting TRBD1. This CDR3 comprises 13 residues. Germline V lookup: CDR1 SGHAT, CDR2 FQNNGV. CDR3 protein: CAGGQGITDTEYF. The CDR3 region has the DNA TGTGCCGGGGGACAGGGGATCACAGATACGGAGTATTTT.

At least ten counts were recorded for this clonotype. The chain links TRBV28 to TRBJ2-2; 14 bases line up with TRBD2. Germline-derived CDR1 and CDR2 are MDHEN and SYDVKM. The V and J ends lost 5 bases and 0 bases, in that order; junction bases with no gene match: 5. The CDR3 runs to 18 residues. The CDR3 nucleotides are TGTGCCAGCAGTCCAAGACTAGCGGGAGGGCCGAACACCGGGGAGCTGTTTTTT. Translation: CASSPRLAGGPNTGELFF. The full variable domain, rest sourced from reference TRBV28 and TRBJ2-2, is DVKVTQSSRYLVKRTGEKVFLECVQDMDHENMFWYRQDPGLGLRLIYFSYDVKMKEKGDIPEGYSVSREKKERFSLILESASTNQTSMYLCASSPRLAGGPNTGELFFGEGSRLTVL.

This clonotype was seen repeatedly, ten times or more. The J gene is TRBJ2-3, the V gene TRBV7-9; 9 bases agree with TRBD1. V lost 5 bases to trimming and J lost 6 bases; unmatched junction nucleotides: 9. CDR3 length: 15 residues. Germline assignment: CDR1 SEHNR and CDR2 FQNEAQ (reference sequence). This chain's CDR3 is CASSPWDRETDTQYF. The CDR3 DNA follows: TGTGCCAGCAGCCCTTGGGACAGGGAAACGGATACGCAGTATTTT. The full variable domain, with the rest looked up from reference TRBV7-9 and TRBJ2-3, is DTGVSQNPRHKITKRGQNVTFRCDPISEHNRLYWYRQTLGQGPEFLTYFQNEAQLEKSRLLSDRFSAERPKGSFSTLEIQRTEQGDSAMYLCASSPWDRETDTQYFGPGTRLTVL.

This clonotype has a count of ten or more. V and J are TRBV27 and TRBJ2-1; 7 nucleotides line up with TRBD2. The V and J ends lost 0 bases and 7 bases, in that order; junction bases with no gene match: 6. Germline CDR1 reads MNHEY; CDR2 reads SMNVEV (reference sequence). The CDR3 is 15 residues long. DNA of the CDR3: TGTGCCAGCAGTTTATCCCGGACTAGGGTGAATGAGCAGTTCTTC. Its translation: CASSLSRTRVNEQFF.

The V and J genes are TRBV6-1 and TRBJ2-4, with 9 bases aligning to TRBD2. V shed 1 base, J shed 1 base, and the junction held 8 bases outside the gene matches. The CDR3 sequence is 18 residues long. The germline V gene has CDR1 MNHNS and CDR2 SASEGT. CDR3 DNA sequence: TGTGCCAGCAGTGAAGGTAGCGGGAGCCCCCCGGCCAAAAACATTCAGTACTTC. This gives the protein CASSEGSGSPPAKNIQYF.

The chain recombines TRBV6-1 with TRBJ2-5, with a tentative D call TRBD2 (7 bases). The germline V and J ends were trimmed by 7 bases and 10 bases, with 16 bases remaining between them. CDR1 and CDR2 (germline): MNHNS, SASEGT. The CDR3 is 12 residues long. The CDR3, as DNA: TGTGCCAGCACCACCTTGGGGGGGCACCAGTACTTC. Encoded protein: CASTTLGGHQYF.

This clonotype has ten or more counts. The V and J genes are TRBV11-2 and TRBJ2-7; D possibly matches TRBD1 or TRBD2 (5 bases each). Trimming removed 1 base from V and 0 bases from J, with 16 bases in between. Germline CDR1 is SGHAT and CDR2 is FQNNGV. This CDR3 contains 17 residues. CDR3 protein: CASSLGSWDGNSYEQYF. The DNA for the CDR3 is TGTGCCAGCAGCTTAGGGAGCTGGGACGGTAACTCCTACGAGCAGTACTTC.

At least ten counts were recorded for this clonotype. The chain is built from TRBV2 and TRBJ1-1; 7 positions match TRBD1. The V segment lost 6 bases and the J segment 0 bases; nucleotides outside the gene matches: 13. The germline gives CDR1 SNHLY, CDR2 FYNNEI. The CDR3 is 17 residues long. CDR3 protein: CASSIRQGLGLNTEAFF. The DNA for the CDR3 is TGTGCCAGCAGCATTCGACAGGGCTTAGGGTTGAACACTGAAGCTTTCTTT. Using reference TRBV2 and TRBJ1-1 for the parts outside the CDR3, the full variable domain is EPEVTQTPSHQVTQMGQEVILRCVPISNHLYFYWYRQILGQKVEFLVSFYNNEISEKSEIFDDQFSVERPDGSNFTLKIRSTKLEDSAMYFCASSIRQGLGLNTEAFFGQGTRLTVV.

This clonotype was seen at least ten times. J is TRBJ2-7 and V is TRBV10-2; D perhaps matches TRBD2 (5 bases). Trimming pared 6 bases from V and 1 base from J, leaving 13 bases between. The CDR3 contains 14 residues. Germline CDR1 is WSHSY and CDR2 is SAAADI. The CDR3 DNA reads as TGCGCCAGCAGCTTGCGGGTGCTATCCTACGAGCAGTACTTC. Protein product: CASSLRVLSYEQYF.

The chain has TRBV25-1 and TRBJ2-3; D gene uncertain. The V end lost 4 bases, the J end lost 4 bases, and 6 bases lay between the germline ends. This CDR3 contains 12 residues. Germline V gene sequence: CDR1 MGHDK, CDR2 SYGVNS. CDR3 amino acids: CASSGPPDTQYF. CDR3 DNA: TGTGCCAGCAGTGGACCCCCAGATACGCAGTATTTT.

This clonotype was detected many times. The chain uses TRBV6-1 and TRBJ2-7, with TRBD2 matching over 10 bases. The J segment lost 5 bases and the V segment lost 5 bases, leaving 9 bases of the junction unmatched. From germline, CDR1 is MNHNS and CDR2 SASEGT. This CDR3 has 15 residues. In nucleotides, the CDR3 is TGTGCCAGCAGTCACGGGGGACTAGCGAGGCACGAGCAGTACTTC. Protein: CASSHGGLARHEQYF.

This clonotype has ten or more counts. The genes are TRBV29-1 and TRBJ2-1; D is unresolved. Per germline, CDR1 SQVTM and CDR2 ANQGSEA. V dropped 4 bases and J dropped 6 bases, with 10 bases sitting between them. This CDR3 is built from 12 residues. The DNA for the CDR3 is TGCAGCGTTGTGCTAGAGGCCAATGAGCAGTTCTTC. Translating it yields CSVVLEANEQFF.

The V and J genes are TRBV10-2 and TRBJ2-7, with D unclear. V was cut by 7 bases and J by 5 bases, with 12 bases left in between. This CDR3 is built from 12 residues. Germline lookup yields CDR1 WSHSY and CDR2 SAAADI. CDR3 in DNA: TGCGCCAGCACGCGGAGTCCCCACGAGCAGTACTTC. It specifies CASTRSPHEQYF.

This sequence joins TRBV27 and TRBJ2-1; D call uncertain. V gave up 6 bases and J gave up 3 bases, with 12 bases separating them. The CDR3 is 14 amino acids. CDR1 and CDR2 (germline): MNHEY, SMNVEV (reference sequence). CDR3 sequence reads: CASSPPGFYNEQFF. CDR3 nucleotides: TGTGCCAGCAGCCCCCCAGGTTTCTACAATGAGCAGTTCTTC.

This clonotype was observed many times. This CDR3 reads CASSRSAVEAFF. The CDR3 DNA reads TGTGCCAGCAGTCGTTCGGCCGTAGAAGCTTTCTTT. The genes are TRBV12-3 or TRBV12-4 and TRBJ1-1; D ambiguous. The CDR3 contains 12 residues. V dropped 5 bases and J dropped 8 bases, with 12 bases sitting between them.

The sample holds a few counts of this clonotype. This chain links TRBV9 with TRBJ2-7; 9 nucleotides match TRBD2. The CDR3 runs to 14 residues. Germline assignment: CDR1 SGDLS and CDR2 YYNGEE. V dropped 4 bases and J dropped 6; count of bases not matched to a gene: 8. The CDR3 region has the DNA TGTGCCAGCAGCAGAGCGGGAGGTTCTGGCGAGCAGTACTTC. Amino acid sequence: CASSRAGGSGEQYF.

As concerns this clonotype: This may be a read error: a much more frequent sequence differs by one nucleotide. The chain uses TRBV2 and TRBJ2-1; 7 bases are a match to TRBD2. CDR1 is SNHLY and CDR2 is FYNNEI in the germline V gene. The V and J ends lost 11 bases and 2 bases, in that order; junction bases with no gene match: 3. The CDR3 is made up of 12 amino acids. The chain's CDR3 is CAVLATYNEQFF. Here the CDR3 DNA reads TGTGCCGTACTAGCGACCTACAATGAGCAGTTCTTC.

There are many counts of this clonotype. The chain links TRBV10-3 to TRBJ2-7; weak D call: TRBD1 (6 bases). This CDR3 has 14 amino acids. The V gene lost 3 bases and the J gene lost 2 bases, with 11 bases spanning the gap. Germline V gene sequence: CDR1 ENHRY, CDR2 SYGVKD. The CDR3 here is CAISERQEAYEQYF. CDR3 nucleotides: TGTGCCATCAGTGAAAGACAGGAGGCCTACGAGCAGTACTTC.

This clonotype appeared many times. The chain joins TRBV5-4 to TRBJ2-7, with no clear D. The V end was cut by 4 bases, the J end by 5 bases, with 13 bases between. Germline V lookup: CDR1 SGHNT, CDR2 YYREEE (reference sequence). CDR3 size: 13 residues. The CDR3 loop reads CASSLSSADEQYF. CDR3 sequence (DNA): TGTGCCAGCAGCCTCTCGTCGGCGGACGAGCAGTACTTC.

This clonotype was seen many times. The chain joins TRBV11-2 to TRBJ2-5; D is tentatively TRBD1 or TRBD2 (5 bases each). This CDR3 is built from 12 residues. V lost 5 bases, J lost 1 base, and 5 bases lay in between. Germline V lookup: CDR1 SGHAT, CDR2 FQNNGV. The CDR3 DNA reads TGTGCCAGCAGCGGGGGCCAAGAGACCCAGTACTTC. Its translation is CASSGGQETQYF.

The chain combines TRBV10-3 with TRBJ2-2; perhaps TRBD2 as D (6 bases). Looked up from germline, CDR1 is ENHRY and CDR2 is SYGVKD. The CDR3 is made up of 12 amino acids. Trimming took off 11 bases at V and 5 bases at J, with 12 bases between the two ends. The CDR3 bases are TGTGCCCTCGGAGCGGGTACCGGGGAGCTGTTTTTT. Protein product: CALGAGTGELFF.

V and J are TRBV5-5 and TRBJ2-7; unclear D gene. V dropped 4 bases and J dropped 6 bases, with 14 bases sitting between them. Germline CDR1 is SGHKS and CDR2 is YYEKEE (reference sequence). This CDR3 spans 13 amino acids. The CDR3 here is CASSRERRGEQYF. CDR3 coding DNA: TGTGCCAGCAGCCGAGAGCGAAGAGGCGAGCAGTACTTC.

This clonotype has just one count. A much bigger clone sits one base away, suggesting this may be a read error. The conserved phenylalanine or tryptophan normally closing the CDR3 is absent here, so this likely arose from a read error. The CDR3 bases are TGTGCCAGCAGCAAAAAGACAGGCTACGAGCAGTACATC. Translated: CASSKKTGYEQYI. The chain couples TRBV7-2 to TRBJ2-7; the D gene is possibly TRBD1 (6 bases). The CDR3 is 13 amino acids. Germline CDR1 and CDR2: SGHTA and FQGNSA. V lost 5 bases to trimming and J lost 3 bases, with 11 bases between them.

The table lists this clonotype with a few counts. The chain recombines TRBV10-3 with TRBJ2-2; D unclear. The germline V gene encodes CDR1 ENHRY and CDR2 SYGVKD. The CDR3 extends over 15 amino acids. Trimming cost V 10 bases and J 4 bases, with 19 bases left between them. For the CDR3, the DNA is TGTGCCACCACCGAGCAGCATCTACTCACCGGGGAGCTGTTTTTT. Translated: CATTEQHLLTGELFF.